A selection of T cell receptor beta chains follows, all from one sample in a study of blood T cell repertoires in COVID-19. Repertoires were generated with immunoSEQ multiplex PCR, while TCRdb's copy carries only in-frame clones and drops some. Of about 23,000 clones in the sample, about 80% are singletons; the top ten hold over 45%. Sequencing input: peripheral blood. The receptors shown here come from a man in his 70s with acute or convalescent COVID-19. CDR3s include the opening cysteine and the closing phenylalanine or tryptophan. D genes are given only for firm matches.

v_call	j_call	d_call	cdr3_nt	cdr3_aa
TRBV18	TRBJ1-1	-	TGTGCCAGCTCCCCAAGGGGCCAGAACACTGAAGCTTTCTTT	CASSPRGQNTEAFF
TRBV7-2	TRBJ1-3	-	TGTGCCAGCAGCTTAGACAGGGTCTCTGGAAACACCATATATTTT	CASSLDRVSGNTIYF
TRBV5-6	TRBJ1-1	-	TGTGCCAGCAGCTTAGGGCCCGGGCAGGGAGGCGGGACTGAAGCTTTCTTT	CASSLGPGQGGGTEAFF
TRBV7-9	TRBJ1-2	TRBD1	TGTGCCAGCAGCTTAGGATGGACAGGGGGAGGCTACACCTTC	CASSLGWTGGGYTF
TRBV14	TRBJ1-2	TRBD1	TGTGCCAGCAGCCGAGACAGGGGCCCCTATGGCTACACCTTC	CASSRDRGPYGYTF
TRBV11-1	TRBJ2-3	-	TGTGCCAGCAGCCGCAGGGGAAACTCAGATACGCAGTATTTT	CASSRRGNSDTQYF
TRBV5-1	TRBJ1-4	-	TGCGCCAGCAGCTTCGGGGGGCGCGATGAAAAACTGTTTTTT	CASSFGGRDEKLFF
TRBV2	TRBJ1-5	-	TGCGCCAGCAACATTGAGGGAGATAGCAATCAGCCCCAGCATTTT	CASNIEGDSNQPQHF
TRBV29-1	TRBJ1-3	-	TGCAGCGTCCGGGGGGGGTCCGGAAACACCATATATTTT	CSVRGGSGNTIYF
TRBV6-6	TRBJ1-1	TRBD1	TGTGCCAGCAGGGACAGGGAGAAAGTCACTGAAGCTTTCTTT	CASRDREKVTEAFF